Sequencing of this T cell receptor (beta chain) was carried out in a study of blood T cell repertoires in COVID-19. Study as a whole: Italy, Spain and the United States were the sources of the convalescent and acute COVID-19 samples. PBMCs, B-cell-depleted T cells, or T cells were the source of the cDNA or gDNA that made up the material.

The germline V and J ends were trimmed by 3 bases and 5 bases, with 23 bases remaining between them. Germline lookup yields CDR1 SGDLS and CDR2 YYNGEE. The CDR3 extends over 17 amino acids. In the original processing: Amplification from reference gene primers served as the basis for estimated nucleated cell counts. TCRdb's table, derived via immunoSEQ multiplex PCR, lists solely in-frame clones and lacks some. V, J and clone size derive from that table, while D and trimming were established from the DNA sequence. Among approximately 180,000 clones listed, approximately 83% were seen once. V is TRBV9 and J is TRBJ2-5, with a weak D call TRBD2 (6 bases). The TCR comes from a human donor with active or convalescent COVID-19. The donor label of this sample is uncertain. Specimen: peripheral blood. The CDR3 DNA reads as TGTGCCAGCAGCGCTGGTAGCGGTGGTGCGGGTATGGAGACCCAGTACTTC. Translated, it gives CASSAGSGGAGMETQYF.